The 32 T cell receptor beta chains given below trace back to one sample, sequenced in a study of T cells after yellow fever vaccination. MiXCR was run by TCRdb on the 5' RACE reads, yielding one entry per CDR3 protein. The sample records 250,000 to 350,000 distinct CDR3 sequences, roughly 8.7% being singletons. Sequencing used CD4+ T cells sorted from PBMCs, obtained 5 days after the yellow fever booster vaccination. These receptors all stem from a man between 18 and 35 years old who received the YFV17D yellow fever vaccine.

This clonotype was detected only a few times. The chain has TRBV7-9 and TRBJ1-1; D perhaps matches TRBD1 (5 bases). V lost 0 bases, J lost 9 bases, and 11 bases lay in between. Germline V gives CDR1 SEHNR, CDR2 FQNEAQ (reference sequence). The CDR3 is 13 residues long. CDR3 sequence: CASSLASQGQAFF. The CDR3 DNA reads TGTGCCAGCAGCTTAGCTTCCCAGGGTCAAGCTTTCTTT.

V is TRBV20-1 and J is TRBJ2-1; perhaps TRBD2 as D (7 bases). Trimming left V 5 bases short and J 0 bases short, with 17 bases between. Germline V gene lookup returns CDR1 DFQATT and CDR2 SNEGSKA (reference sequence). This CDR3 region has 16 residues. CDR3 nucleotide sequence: TGCAGTGCTCCCTGGAGGCGGGGGCCCTCCTACAATGAGCAGTTCTTC. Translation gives CSAPWRRGPSYNEQFF.

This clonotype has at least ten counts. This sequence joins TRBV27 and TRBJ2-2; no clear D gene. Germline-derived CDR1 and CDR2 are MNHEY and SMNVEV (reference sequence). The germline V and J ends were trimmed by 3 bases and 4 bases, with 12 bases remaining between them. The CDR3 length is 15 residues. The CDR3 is CASSFLGSITGELFF. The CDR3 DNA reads TGTGCCAGCAGTTTTTTGGGGTCTATCACCGGGGAGCTGTTTTTT.

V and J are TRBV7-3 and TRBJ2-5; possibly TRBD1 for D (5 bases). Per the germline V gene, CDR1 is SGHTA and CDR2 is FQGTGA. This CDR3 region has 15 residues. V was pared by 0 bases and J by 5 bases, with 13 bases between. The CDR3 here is CASSLTSSAGETQYF. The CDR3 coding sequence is TGTGCCAGCAGCTTAACGTCTTCGGCAGGGGAGACCCAGTACTTC.

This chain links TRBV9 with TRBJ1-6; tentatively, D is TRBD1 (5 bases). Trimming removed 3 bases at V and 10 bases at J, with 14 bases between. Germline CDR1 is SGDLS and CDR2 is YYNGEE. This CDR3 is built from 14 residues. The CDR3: CASSAGTVGSPLHF. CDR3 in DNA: TGTGCCAGCAGCGCAGGGACTGTGGGATCACCCCTCCACTTT.

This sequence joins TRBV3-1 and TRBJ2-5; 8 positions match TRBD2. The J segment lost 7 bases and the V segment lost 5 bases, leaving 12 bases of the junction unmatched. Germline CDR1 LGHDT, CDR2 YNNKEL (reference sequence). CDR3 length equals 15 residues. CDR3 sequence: CASSIPTGGPGTQYF. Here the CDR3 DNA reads TGTGCCAGCAGCATTCCAACGGGGGGGCCCGGGACCCAGTACTTC.

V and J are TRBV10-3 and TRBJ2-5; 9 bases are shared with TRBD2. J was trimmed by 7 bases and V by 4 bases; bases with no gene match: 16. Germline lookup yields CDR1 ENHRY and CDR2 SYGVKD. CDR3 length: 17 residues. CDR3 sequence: CAISVGAGGSYKATQYF. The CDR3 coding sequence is TGTGCCATCAGTGTGGGAGCGGGGGGCAGCTATAAAGCGACCCAGTACTTC.

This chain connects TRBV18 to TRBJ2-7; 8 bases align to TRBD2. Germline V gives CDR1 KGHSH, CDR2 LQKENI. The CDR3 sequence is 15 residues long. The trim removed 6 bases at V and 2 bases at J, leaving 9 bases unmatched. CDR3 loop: CASSRDGGAAYEQYF. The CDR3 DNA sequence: TGTGCCAGCTCGCGCGACGGGGGGGCGGCCTACGAGCAGTACTTC.

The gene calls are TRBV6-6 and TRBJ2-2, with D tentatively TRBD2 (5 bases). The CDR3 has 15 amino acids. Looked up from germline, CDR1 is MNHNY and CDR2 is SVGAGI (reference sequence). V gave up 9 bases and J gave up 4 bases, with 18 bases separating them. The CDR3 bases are TGTGCCAGTAAGCGAGCGGTTGGTGGCACCGGGGAGCTGTTTTTT. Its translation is CASKRAVGGTGELFF.

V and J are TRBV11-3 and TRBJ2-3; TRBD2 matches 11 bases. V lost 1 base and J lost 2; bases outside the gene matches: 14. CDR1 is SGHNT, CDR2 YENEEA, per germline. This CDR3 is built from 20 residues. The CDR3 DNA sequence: TGTGCCAGCAGCTTAGGAATTACTAGCGGGGGCCTCGAAAACACAGATACGCAGTATTTT. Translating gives CASSLGITSGGLENTDTQYF.

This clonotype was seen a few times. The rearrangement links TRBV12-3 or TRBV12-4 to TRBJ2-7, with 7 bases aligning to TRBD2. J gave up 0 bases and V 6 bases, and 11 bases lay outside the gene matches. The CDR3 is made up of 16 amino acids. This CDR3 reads CASSNSHRDYSYEQYF. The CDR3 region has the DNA TGTGCCAGCAGCAACTCCCACCGGGACTACTCCTACGAGCAGTACTTC.

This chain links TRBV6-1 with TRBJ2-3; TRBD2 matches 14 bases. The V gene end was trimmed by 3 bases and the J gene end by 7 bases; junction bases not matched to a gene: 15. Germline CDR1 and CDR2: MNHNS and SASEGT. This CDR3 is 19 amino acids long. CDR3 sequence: CASSDLSGLAGGLIHTQYF. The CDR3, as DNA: TGTGCCAGCAGTGATCTTAGCGGACTAGCGGGGGGCCTCATCCATACGCAGTATTTT.

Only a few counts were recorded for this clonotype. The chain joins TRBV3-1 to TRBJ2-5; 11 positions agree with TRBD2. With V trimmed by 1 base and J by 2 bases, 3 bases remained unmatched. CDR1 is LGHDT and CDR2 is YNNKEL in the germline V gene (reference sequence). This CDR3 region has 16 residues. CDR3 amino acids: CASSQALAGAQETQYF. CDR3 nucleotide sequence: TGTGCCAGCAGCCAAGCACTAGCGGGGGCGCAAGAGACCCAGTACTTC.

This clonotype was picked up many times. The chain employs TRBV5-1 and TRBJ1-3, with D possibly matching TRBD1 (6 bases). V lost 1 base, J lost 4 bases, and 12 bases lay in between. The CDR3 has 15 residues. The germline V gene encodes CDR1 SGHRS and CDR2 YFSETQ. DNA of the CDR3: TGCGCCAGCAGCTTGCGGGGGGCGCCGGGAAACACCATATATTTT. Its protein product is CASSLRGAPGNTIYF.

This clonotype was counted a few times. The CDR3 coding sequence is TGTGCCAGTAGTACCGCCGGGGACATGAACACTGAAGCTTTCTTT. Its translation: CASSTAGDMNTEAFF. This sequence joins TRBV19 and TRBJ1-1; tentatively, D is TRBD1 (6 bases). V was trimmed by 4 bases and J by 0 bases, leaving 12 bases between them. Germline V gene sequence: CDR1 LNHDA, CDR2 SQIVND (reference sequence). The CDR3 totals 15 residues.

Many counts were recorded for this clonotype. The CDR3: CASSHVDRAHYGYTF. CDR3 coding DNA: TGTGCCAGCAGCCACGTTGACAGGGCCCACTATGGCTACACCTTC. The genes are TRBV7-2 and TRBJ1-2; TRBD1 matches at 7 bases. The junction had 9 bases not matched to a gene; V was cut back by 5 bases and J by 3 bases. This CDR3 comprises 15 residues. In germline, CDR1 is SGHTA, CDR2 FQGNSA.

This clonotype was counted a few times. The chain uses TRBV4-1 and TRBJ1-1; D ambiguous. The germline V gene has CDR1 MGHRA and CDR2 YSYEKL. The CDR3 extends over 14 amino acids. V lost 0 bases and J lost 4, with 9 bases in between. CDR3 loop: CASSQDVGPTEAFF. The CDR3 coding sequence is TGCGCCAGCAGCCAAGATGTAGGGCCCACTGAAGCTTTCTTT.

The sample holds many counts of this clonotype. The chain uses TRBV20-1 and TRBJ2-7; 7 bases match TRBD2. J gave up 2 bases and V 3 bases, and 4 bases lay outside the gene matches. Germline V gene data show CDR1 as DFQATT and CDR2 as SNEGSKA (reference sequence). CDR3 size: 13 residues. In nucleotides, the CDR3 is TGCAGTGCTAGGCCTAGCGGCCCCTACGAGCAGTACTTC. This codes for CSARPSGPYEQYF.

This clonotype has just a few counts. CDR3 amino acids: CASSIGQGYEKLFF. The CDR3 DNA reads TGCGCCAGCAGCATCGGACAGGGCTACGAAAAACTGTTTTTT. V and J are TRBV5-1 and TRBJ1-4; 8 bases agree with TRBD1. The trim removed 4 bases at V and 8 bases at J, leaving 7 bases unmatched. From germline, CDR1 is SGHRS and CDR2 YFSETQ. CDR3 size: 14 residues. Full variable domain (remainder filled in from reference TRBV5-1 and TRBJ1-4): KAGVTQTPRYLIKTRGQQVTLSCSPISGHRSVSWYQQTPGQGLQFLFEYFSETQRNKGNFPGRFSGRQFSNSRSEMNVSTLELGDSALYLCASSIGQGYEKLFFGSGTQLSVL.

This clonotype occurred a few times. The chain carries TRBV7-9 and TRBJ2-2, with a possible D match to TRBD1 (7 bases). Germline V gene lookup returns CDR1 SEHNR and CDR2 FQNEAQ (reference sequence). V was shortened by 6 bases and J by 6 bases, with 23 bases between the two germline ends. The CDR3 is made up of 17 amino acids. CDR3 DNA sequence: TGTGCCAGCAGTCGCCGTGGAGGGGGCGAGTTGGCCGGGGAGCTGTTTTTT. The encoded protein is CASSRRGGGELAGELFF.

CDR3: CASSYTPQGSGANVLTF. The CDR3 DNA reads TGTGCCAGCAGTTACACGCCACAGGGCTCGGGGGCCAACGTCCTGACTTTC. This chain connects TRBV6-5 to TRBJ2-6, with D tentatively TRBD1 (6 bases). The CDR3 is made up of 17 amino acids. The V gene lost 2 bases and the J gene lost 4 bases, with 15 bases spanning the gap. Germline values: CDR1 MNHEY, CDR2 SVGAGI.

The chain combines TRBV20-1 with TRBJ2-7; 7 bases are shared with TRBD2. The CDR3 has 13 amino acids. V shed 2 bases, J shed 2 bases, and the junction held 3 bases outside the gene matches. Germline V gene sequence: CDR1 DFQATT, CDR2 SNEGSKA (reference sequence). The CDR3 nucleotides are TGCAGTGCTAGACCGACTAGCACCTACGAGCAGTACTTC. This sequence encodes CSARPTSTYEQYF.

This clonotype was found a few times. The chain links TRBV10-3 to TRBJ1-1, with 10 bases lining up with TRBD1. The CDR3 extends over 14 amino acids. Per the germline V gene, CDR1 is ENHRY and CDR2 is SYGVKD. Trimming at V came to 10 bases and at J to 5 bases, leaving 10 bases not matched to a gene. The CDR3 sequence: CATSGTGEETEAFF. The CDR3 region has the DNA TGTGCCACGTCCGGGACAGGGGAGGAGACTGAAGCTTTCTTT.

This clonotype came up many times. The CDR3 reads CASSYHGTGTEAFF. The CDR3 DNA is TGTGCCAGCAGTTACCACGGGACAGGAACTGAAGCTTTCTTT. This rearrangement joins TRBV6-5 to TRBJ1-1; 8 bases are a match to TRBD1. Unmatched junction bases numbered 4, after V lost 2 bases and J lost 5 bases. Per germline, CDR1 MNHEY and CDR2 SVGAGI. The CDR3 has 14 amino acids.

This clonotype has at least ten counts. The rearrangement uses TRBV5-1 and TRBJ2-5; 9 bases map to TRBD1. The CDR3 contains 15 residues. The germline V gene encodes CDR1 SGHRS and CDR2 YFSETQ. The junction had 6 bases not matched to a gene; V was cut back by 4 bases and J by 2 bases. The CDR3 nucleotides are TGCGCCAGCAGCCCCTCGGGACAGGGTCAAGAGACCCAGTACTTC. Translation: CASSPSGQGQETQYF.

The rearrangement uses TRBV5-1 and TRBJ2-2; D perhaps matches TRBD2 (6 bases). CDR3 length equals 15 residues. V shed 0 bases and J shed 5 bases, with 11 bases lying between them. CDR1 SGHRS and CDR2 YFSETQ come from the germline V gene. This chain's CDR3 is CASSLGVSGTGELFF. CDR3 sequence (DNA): TGCGCCAGCAGCTTGGGTGTCAGCGGGACCGGGGAGCTGTTTTTT.

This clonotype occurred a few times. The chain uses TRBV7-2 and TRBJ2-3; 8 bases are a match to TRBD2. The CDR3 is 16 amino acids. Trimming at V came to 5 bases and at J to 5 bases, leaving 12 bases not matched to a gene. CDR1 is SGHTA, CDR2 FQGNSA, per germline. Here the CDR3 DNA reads TGTGCCAGCAGCAGGAACCGGGGGGGCCTTGGAGATACGCAGTATTTT. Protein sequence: CASSRNRGGLGDTQYF.

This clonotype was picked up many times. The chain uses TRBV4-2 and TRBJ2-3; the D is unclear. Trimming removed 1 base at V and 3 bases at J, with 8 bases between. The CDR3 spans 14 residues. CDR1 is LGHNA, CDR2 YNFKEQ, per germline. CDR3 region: CASSQGSWTDTQYF. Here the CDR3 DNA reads TGTGCCAGCAGCCAAGGGTCATGGACAGATACGCAGTATTTT.

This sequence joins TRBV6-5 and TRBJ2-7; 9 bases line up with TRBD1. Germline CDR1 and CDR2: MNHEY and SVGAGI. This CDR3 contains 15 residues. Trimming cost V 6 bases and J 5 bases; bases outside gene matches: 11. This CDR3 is CASSPSLTGGDEQYV. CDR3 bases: TGTGCCAGCAGCCCTTCGTTGACAGGGGGTGACGAGCAGTACGTC.

This CDR3 is CALSRSGANVLTF. DNA for the CDR3: TGTGCCCTTAGTCGCTCTGGGGCCAACGTCCTGACTTTC. The gene calls are TRBV6-1 and TRBJ2-6; no clear D. Looked up from germline, CDR1 is MNHNS and CDR2 is SASEGT. CDR3 length equals 13 residues. V was clipped by 11 bases and J by 0 bases, with 8 bases between them.

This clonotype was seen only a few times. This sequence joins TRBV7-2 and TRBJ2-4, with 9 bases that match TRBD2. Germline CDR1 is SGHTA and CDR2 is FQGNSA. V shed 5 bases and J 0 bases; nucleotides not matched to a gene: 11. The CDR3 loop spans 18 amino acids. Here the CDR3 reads CASSRGLAGSLAKNIQYF. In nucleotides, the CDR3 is TGTGCCAGCAGCCGGGGGCTAGCGGGGTCTCTAGCCAAAAACATTCAGTACTTC.

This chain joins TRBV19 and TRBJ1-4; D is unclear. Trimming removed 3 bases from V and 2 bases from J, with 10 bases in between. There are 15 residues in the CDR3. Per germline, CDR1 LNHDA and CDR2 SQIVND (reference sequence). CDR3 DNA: TGTGCCAGTAGTATTGGTATGGTTACTAATGAAAAACTGTTTTTT. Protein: CASSIGMVTNEKLFF.